Listed below are T cell receptor beta chains from one sample, sequenced in a study of cytomegalovirus exposure and HLA in healthy donors. Clones were sequenced by immunoSEQ multiplex PCR, and TCRdb holds only the in-frame ones, with some missing. Found here are some 130,000 clones; the top ten clones hold around 1.6%. The sample comprised PBMCs. Receptors originate from a man aged 18-30 years in good health and CMV-seronegative. The CDR3 runs from the conserved cysteine through the conserved F or W. D genes are given only for firm matches.

j_call,v_call,d_call,cdr3_aa,cdr3_nt
TRBJ2-7,TRBV7-2,TRBD2,CASSKLADSYEQYF,TGTGCCAGCAGCAAACTAGCGGACTCCTACGAGCAGTACTTC
TRBJ1-4,TRBV4-3,TRBD1,CASSQDLGTELGKLFF,TGCGCCAGCAGCCAAGACTTAGGGACAGAGCTCGGGAAACTGTTTTTT
TRBJ1-5,TRBV27,NA,CASSFVSGGNQPQHF,TGTGCCAGCAGTTTTGTATCAGGGGGCAATCAGCCCCAGCATTTT
TRBJ2-5,TRBV7-3,TRBD1,CASSRAGTGETQYF,TGTGCCAGCAGCCGAGCCGGGACAGGGGAGACCCAGTACTTC
TRBJ2-7,TRBV6-6,NA,CASRNRDLTYEQYF,TGTGCCAGCAGGAACAGGGATCTCACCTACGAGCAGTACTTC
TRBJ1-1,TRBV19,TRBD1,CASSAYRGNTEAFF,TGTGCCAGTAGCGCCTACAGGGGGAACACTGAAGCTTTCTTT
TRBJ2-1,TRBV5-1,NA,CASSLQNNEQFF,TGCGCCAGCAGCTTGCAAAACAATGAGCAGTTCTTC
TRBJ2-1,TRBV4-1,TRBD2,CASSQDSSGSINEQFF,TGCGCCAGCAGCCAAGATTCCAGCGGGAGTATAAATGAGCAGTTCTTC
TRBJ2-7,TRBV6-5,TRBD1,CASSYSTGVIYEQYF,TGTGCCAGCAGTTACTCGACAGGGGTGATATACGAGCAGTACTTC
TRBJ2-1,TRBV5-1,TRBD1,CASSGGQGSYNEQFF,TGCGCCAGCAGCGGGGGACAGGGCTCCTACAATGAGCAGTTCTTC
TRBJ2-5,TRBV10-2,TRBD2,CASSETSGGETQYF,TGCGCCAGCAGTGAGACTAGCGGGGGGGAGACCCAGTACTTC
TRBJ1-2,TRBV29-1,TRBD1,CSVSRGGMSGYTF,TGCAGCGTTAGCAGAGGGGGCATGAGTGGCTACACCTTC
TRBJ1-1,TRBV2,NA,CASGGAEAFF,TGTGCCAGCGGCGGTGCTGAAGCTTTCTTT
TRBJ1-1,TRBV2,TRBD1,CASSVRRQGYAEAFF,TGTGCCAGCAGTGTAAGGAGACAGGGGTACGCTGAAGCTTTCTTT
TRBJ2-1,TRBV29-1,NA,CSVGQGVYNEQFF,TGCAGCGTTGGCCAGGGTGTCTACAATGAGCAGTTCTTC
TRBJ1-3,TRBV5-8,NA,CASSLRQTYSGNTIYF,TGTGCCAGCAGCTTAAGACAGACTTACTCTGGAAACACCATATATTTT
TRBJ1-2,TRBV19,NA,CASSMGADGYTF,TGTGCCAGTAGTATGGGAGCAGACGGCTACACCTTC
TRBJ2-5,TRBV18,NA,CASSPRSSLGETQYF,TGTGCCAGCTCACCACGGTCTTCCCTCGGGGAGACCCAGTACTTC
TRBJ2-1,TRBV6-5,NA,CASRRGTANQGEQFF,TGTGCCAGCAGACGGGGGACAGCAAATCAGGGTGAGCAGTTCTTC
TRBJ1-2,TRBV19,TRBD1,CASTIGGQWPYGYTF,TGTGCCAGTACCATAGGGGGACAGTGGCCCTATGGCTACACCTTC
TRBJ2-3,TRBV2,TRBD1,CASSGQGGTDTQYF,TGTGCCAGCAGTGGACAGGGGGGCACAGATACGCAGTATTTT
TRBJ2-7,TRBV27,NA,CASRQGSRGGEQYF,TGTGCCAGCAGGCAAGGGAGCAGGGGTGGCGAGCAGTACTTC
TRBJ1-1,TRBV28,NA,CASRRTGMNTEAFF,TGTGCCAGCAGGCGGACGGGAATGAACACTGAAGCTTTCTTT
TRBJ2-7,TRBV4-3,TRBD2,CASSQEGASGTYEQYF,TGCGCCAGCAGCCAAGAAGGGGCTAGCGGGACCTACGAGCAGTACTTC
TRBJ1-1,TRBV4-3,NA,CASSQDRGNTEAFF,TGCGCCAGCAGCCAAGATCGAGGTAACACTGAAGCTTTCTTT
TRBJ2-5,TRBV13,NA,CASKRQQEETQYF,TGTGCCAGCAAACGACAGCAAGAAGAGACCCAGTACTTC
TRBJ1-4,TRBV7-9,TRBD1,CASSFNPGTGGPTEKLFF,TGTGCCAGCAGCTTTAACCCTGGGACAGGGGGCCCTACTGAAAAACTGTTTTTT
TRBJ2-7,TRBV28,TRBD1,CASSFNYGTVSYEQYF,TGTGCCAGCAGTTTCAACTACGGGACAGTCTCCTACGAGCAGTACTTC
TRBJ1-2,TRBV29-1,NA,CSVEDIYYGYTF,TGCAGCGTTGAAGACATTTACTATGGCTACACCTTC
TRBJ2-3,TRBV27,TRBD1,CASSSPGQGTDTQYF,TGTGCCAGCAGTTCCCCGGGACAGGGCACAGATACGCAGTATTTT
TRBJ1-5,TRBV25-1,TRBD1,CASSGQGTAGNQPQHF,TGTGCCAGCAGTGGACAGGGGACGGCTGGCAATCAGCCCCAGCATTTT
TRBJ2-7,TRBV11-1,NA,CASSLVIGQTYEQYF,TGTGCCAGCAGCTTAGTTATTGGACAGACCTACGAGCAGTACTTC
TRBJ1-1,TRBV19,NA,CASIGRGGGWNTEAFF,TGTGCCAGTATCGGTCGGGGGGGCGGTTGGAACACTGAAGCTTTCTTT
TRBJ2-7,TRBV19,TRBD2,CASSTANSGDLYEQYF,TGTGCCAGTAGTACAGCTAATAGCGGGGACCTCTACGAGCAGTACTTC
TRBJ2-1,TRBV27,NA,CASSFVGGHEQFF,TGTGCCAGCAGTTTTGTGGGGGGGCATGAGCAGTTCTTC
TRBJ2-1,TRBV5-4,TRBD2,CASSASGGSYNEQFF,TGTGCCAGCAGCGCCAGCGGGGGTTCCTACAATGAGCAGTTCTTC
TRBJ2-7,TRBV27,TRBD2,CASSPGLVYEQYF,TGTGCCAGCAGTCCGGGACTAGTATACGAGCAGTACTTC
TRBJ2-5,TRBV5-1,TRBD2,CASASPPHRLAGGRWETQYF,TGCGCCAGCGCCTCTCCCCCCCATCGACTAGCGGGGGGGCGTTGGGAGACCCAGTACTTC
TRBJ2-2,TRBV5-4,NA,CASSLVKETATNTGELFF,TGTGCCAGCAGCTTGGTAAAAGAGACAGCCACGAACACCGGGGAGCTGTTTTTT
TRBJ2-1,TRBV4-1,NA,CASSQDSGLAEYNEQFF,TGCGCCAGCAGCCAGGACAGTGGGCTAGCGGAATACAATGAGCAGTTCTTC
TRBJ2-3,TRBV19,NA,CASSPYYDTQYF,TGTGCCAGTAGTCCCTATTATGATACGCAGTATTTT
TRBJ1-2,TRBV23-1,NA,CARTRTAEPYGYTF,TGCGCCAGGACCCGGACAGCAGAGCCCTATGGCTACACCTTC
TRBJ2-3,TRBV6-6,NA,CASSEQGLGTDTQYF,TGTGCCAGTTCCGAACAGGGTTTAGGCACAGATACGCAGTATTTT
TRBJ2-5,TRBV4-3,TRBD2,CASSQDWTSEKTQYF,TGCGCCAGCAGCCAAGATTGGACTAGCGAAAAGACCCAGTACTTC
TRBJ2-5,TRBV11-3,NA,CASSYARPGWGQSETQYF,TGTGCCAGCAGCTACGCTCGTCCAGGGTGGGGGCAGTCGGAGACCCAGTACTTC
TRBJ2-7,TRBV4-2,TRBD2,CASSQELAEEQYF,TGTGCCAGCAGCCAAGAACTAGCGGAGGAGCAGTACTTC
TRBJ1-2,TRBV6-1,TRBD1,CASGQGNRYGYTF,TGTGCCAGCGGACAGGGTAATCGTTATGGCTACACCTTC